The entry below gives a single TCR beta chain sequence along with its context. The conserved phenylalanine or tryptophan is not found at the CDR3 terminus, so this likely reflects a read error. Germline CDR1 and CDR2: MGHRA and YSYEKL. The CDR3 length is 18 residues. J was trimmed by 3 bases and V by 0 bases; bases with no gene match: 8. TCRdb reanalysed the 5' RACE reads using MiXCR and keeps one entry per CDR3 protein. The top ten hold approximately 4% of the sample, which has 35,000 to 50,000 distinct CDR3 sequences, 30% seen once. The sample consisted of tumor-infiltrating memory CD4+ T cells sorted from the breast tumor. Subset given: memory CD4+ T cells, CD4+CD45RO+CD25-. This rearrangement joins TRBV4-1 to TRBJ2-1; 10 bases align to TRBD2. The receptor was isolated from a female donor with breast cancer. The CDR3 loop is CASSQEWGTSANYNEQFL. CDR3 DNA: TGCGCCAGCAGCCAAGAGTGGGGGACTAGCGCGAACTACAATGAGCAGTTCCTC.